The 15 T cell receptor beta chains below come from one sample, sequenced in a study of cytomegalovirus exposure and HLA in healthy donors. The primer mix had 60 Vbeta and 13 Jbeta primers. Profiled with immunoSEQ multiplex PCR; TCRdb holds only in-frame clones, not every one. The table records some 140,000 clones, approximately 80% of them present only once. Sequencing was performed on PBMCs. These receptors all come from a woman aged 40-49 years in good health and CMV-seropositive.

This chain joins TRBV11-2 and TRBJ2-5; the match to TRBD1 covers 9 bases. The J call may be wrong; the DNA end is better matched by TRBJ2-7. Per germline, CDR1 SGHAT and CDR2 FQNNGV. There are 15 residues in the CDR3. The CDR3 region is CASSRTGGGTYEQYF. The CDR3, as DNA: TGTGCCAGCAGCCGAACAGGGGGCGGAACCTACGAGCAGTACTTC.

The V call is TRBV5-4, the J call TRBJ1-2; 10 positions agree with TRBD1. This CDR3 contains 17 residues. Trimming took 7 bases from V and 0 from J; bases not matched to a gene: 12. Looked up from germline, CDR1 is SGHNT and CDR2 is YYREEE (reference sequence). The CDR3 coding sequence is TGTGCCAGCGTCCAAATCCCTGACAGGGGGCCTAACTATGGCTACACCTTC. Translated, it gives CASVQIPDRGPNYGYTF.

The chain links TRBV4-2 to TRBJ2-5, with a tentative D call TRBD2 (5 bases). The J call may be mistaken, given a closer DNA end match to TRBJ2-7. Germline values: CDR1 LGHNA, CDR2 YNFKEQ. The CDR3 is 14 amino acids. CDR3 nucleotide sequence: TGTGCCAGCACCCCCCAAGGGAGTCCCTACGAGCAGTACTTC. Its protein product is CASTPQGSPYEQYF.

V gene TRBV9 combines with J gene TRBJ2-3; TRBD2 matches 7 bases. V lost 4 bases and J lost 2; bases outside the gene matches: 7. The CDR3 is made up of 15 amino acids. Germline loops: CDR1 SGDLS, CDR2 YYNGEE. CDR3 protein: CASSLTSAPTDTQYF. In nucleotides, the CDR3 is TGTGCCAGCAGCCTCACTAGCGCACCCACAGATACGCAGTATTTT.

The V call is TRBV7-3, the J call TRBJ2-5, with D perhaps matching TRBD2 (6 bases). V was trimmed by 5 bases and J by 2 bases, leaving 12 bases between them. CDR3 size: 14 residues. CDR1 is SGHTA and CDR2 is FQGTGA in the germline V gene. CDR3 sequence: CASSRGGVQETQYF. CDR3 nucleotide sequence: TGTGCCAGCAGCCGGGGCGGGGTTCAAGAGACCCAGTACTTC.

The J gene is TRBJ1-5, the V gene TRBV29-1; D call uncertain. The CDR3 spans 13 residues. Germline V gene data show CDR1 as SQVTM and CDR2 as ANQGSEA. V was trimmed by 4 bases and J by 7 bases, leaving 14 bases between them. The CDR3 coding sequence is TGCAGCGTTGTAGTGGACTTCCGACAGCCCCAGCATTTT. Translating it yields CSVVVDFRQPQHF. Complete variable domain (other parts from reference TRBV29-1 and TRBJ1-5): SAVISQKPSRDICQRGTSLTIQCQVDSQVTMMFWYRQQPGQSLTLIATANQGSEATYESGFVIDKFPISRPNLTFSTLTVSNMSPEDSSIYLCSVVVDFRQPQHFGDGTRLSIL.

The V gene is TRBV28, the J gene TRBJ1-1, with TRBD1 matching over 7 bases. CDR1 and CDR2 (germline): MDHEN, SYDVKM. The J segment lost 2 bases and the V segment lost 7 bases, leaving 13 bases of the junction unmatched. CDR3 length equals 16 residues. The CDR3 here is CASTSTYRDSNTEAFF. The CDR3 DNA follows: TGTGCCAGCACCTCAACCTACAGGGACAGTAACACTGAAGCTTTCTTT. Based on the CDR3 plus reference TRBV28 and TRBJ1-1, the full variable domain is DVKVTQSSRYLVKRTGEKVFLECVQDMDHENMFWYRQDPGLGLRLIYFSYDVKMKEKGDIPEGYSVSREKKERFSLILESASTNQTSMYLCASTSTYRDSNTEAFFGQGTRLTVV.

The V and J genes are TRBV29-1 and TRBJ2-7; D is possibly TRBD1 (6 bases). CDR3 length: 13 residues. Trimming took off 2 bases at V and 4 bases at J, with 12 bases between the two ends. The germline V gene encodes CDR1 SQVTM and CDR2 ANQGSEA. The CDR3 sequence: CSVETGTPYEQYF. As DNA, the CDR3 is TGCAGCGTTGAAACCGGGACACCTTACGAGCAGTACTTC.

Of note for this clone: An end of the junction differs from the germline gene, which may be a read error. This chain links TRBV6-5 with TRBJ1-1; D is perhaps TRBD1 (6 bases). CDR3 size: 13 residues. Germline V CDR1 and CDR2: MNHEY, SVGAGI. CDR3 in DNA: TGTGCCAGCGGGCGGGGGGCCAACACTGAAGCTTCCTTT. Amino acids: CASGRGANTEASF.

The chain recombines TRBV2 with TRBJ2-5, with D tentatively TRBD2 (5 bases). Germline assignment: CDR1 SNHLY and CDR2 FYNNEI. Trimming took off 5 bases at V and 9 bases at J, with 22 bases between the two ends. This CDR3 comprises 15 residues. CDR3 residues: CASSRDGHPIGAQYF. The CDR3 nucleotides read TGTGCCAGCAGTAGAGACGGGCACCCCATCGGGGCCCAGTACTTC.

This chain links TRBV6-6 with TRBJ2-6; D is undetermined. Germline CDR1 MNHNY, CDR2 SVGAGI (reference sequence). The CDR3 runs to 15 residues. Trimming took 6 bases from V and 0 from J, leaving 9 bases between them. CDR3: CASSNVPSGANVLTF. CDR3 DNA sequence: TGTGCCAGCAGCAATGTCCCCTCTGGGGCCAACGTCCTGACTTTC.

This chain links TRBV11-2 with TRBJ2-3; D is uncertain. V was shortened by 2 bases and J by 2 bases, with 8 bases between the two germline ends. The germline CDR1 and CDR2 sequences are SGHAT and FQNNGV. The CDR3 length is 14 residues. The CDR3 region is CASSLRGDTDTQYF. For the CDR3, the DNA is TGTGCCAGCAGCTTACGCGGAGACACAGATACGCAGTATTTT.

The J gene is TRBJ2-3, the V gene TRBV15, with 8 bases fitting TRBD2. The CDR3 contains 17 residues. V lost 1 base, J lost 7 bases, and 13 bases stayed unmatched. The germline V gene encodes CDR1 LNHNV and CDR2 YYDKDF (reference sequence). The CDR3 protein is CATSRVFGAGERNTQYF. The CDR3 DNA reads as TGTGCCACCAGCAGAGTTTTCGGAGCGGGAGAAAGGAATACGCAGTATTTT.

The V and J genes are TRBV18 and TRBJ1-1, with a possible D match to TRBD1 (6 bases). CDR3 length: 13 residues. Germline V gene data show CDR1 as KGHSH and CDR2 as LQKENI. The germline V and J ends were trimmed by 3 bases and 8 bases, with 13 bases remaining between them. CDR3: CASSPNSGEEAFF. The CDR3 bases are TGTGCCAGCTCACCCAACTCAGGGGAAGAAGCTTTCTTT.

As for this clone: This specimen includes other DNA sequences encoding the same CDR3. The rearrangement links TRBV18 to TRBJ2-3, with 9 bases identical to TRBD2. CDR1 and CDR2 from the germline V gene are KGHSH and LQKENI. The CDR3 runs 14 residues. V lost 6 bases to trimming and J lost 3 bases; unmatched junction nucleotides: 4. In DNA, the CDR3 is TGTGCCAGCTCCCTGACTAGCGGAACAGATACGCAGTATTTT. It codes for CASSLTSGTDTQYF.